The 10 T cell receptor beta chains presented below share a single source sample, sequenced in a study of read filtering for tumor transcriptome and immune sequencing. The library was built from about 370 ng RNA with molecular barcoded adaptors for alpha/delta and beta/gamma chains. TCRdb independently ran MiXCR on the reads; one entry per CDR3 protein. Of fewer than 45,000 distinct CDR3 sequences in the sample, around an eighth were seen once. The sample taken for sequencing was a population of CD138-negative cells sorted from bone marrow. Receptors were obtained from a donor older than 35 with multiple myeloma.

This clonotype was picked up many times. One end of the junction fails to match germline, which may point to a read error. V gene TRBV12-5 combines with J gene TRBJ2-5; a possible D gene is TRBD1 (5 bases). Germline V gene lookup returns CDR1 LGHNT and CDR2 FRNRAP. This CDR3 is 11 amino acids long. The CDR3 region is CASGLGQGMHF. DNA for the CDR3: TGTGCTAGTGGTTTAGGGCAGGGAATGCACTTC.

This clonotype showed up many times. The V and J genes are TRBV7-9 and TRBJ2-7; TRBD1 agrees at 7 bases. CDR3 length equals 14 residues. The V and J ends lost 4 bases and 3 bases, in that order; junction bases with no gene match: 6. The V gene's germline CDR1 is SEHNR and CDR2 FQNEAQ (reference sequence). CDR3 region: CASSSMTGSYEQYF. CDR3 DNA sequence: TGTGCCAGCAGCTCGATGACAGGGAGCTACGAGCAGTACTTC. Drawing the rest from reference TRBV7-9 and TRBJ2-7, the complete variable domain is DTGVSQNPRHKITKRGQNVTFRCDPISEHNRLYWYRQTLGQGPEFLTYFQNEAQLEKSRLLSDRFSAERPKGSFSTLEIQRTEQGDSAMYLCASSSMTGSYEQYFGPGTRLTVT.

This clonotype was seen only a few times. This is likely an artifact of a read error, given a far larger clone one base away. The V gene is TRBV7-8, the J gene TRBJ2-2; D may correspond to TRBD1 or TRBD2 (6 bases each). The germline V and J ends were trimmed by 4 bases and 6 bases, with 9 bases remaining between them. The CDR3 is made up of 13 amino acids. Germline CDR1 and CDR2: SGHVS and FQNEAQ. The chain's CDR3 is CASSSGEAGELFF. CDR3 sequence (DNA): TGTGCCAGCAGCTCAGGGGAGGCCGGGGAGCTGTTTTTT.

This clonotype was counted at least ten times. The chain combines TRBV5-4 with TRBJ2-3; TRBD2 is a possible D gene (5 bases). Trimming shortened V by 6 bases and J by 1 base, and 15 bases separated the two germline ends. Germline V lookup: CDR1 SGHNT, CDR2 YYREEE (reference sequence). The CDR3 spans 15 residues. CDR3 DNA: TGTGCCAGCACCCAGGATGGGCGGGGCACAGATACGCAGTATTTT. Translated, it gives CASTQDGRGTDTQYF.

The sample holds many counts of this clonotype. V is TRBV7-6 and J is TRBJ2-2, with no clear D. V lost 5 bases to trimming and J lost 8 bases, with 9 bases between them. Germline CDR1 and CDR2: SGHVS and FNYEAQ. CDR3 length equals 12 residues. CDR3 region: CASSGRSGELFF. Written as DNA, the CDR3 is TGTGCCAGCAGCGGCCGGTCGGGGGAGCTGTTTTTT.

V gene TRBV12-3 or TRBV12-4 combines with J gene TRBJ2-1; no definite D call. This CDR3 has 11 amino acids. V was pared by 6 bases and J by 6 bases, with 6 bases between. CDR3 residues: CASSSCNEQFF. As DNA, the CDR3 is TGTGCCAGCAGCTCGTGCAATGAGCAGTTCTTC.

The chain couples TRBV4-2 to TRBJ2-3; 8 bases are shared with TRBD2. CDR1 LGHNA and CDR2 YNFKEQ come from the germline V gene. V trimming: 3 bases; J trimming: 9 bases; junction bases outside the gene matches: 5. This CDR3 is built from 13 residues. CDR3 DNA sequence: TGTGCCAGCAGCCAGTCACTAGCGGACACGCAGTATTTT. Translating it yields CASSQSLADTQYF.

This clonotype came up many times. The chain employs TRBV6-1 and TRBJ2-1; D is ambiguous. Germline assignment: CDR1 MNHNS and CDR2 SASEGT. The CDR3 loop spans 11 amino acids. With 4 bases removed from V and 10 bases from J, the gap between germline ends came to 8 bases. The CDR3 region is CASSAEREQFF. In DNA form, the CDR3 reads TGTGCCAGCAGTGCGGAGCGAGAGCAGTTCTTC.

This clonotype was seen repeatedly, ten times or more. The V gene is TRBV2, the J gene TRBJ1-1; maybe TRBD1 (5 bases). This CDR3 has 13 amino acids. Germline V gene lookup returns CDR1 SNHLY and CDR2 FYNNEI. Here the CDR3 reads CAGGASLNTEAFF. In DNA, the CDR3 is TGTGCGGGTGGGGCATCGCTGAACACTGAAGCTTTCTTT. Full variable domain (rest looked up from reference TRBV2 and TRBJ1-1): EPEVTQTPSHQVTQMGQEVILRCVPISNHLYFYWYRQILGQKVEFLVSFYNNEISEKSEIFDDQFSVERPDGSNFTLKIRSTKLEDSAMYFCAGGASLNTEAFFGQGTRLTVV.

This clonotype was counted ten times or more. A much larger clone differs by one base, so this may be a read error. This sequence joins TRBV20-1 and TRBJ2-1; D possibly uses TRBD1 or TRBD2 (6 bases each). Germline values: CDR1 DFQATT, CDR2 SNEGSKA (reference sequence). V dropped 7 bases and J dropped 2 bases, with 15 bases sitting between them. The CDR3 has 14 amino acids. This chain's CDR3 is CSELAEGAYNEQFF. In DNA, the CDR3 is TGCAGTGAGTTAGCGGAGGGGGCCTACAATGAGCAGTTCTTC.